What follows are 19 T cell receptor beta chains derived from one specimen sequenced in a study of T cell clonality in common variable immunodeficiency. TCRdb's table, derived via immunoSEQ multiplex PCR, lists solely in-frame clones and lacks some. The sample counts about 55,000 clones, none seen once; the ten largest own about 0.8%. Source material: peripheral blood mononuclear cells. Every receptor here comes from a person aged 18 to 75 in good health.

This clone was recorded many times. The read stops 3 residues short of the end of the CDR3; the missing end is completed from the germline J gene. The chain links TRBV12-3 or TRBV12-4 to TRBJ2-7, with D perhaps matching TRBD2 (5 bases). This CDR3 has 15 amino acids. Trimming removed 1 base from V and 1 base from J, with 11 bases in between. This chain's CDR3 is CASSLGAGRSYEQYF. The covered CDR3 bases are TGTGCCAGCAGTTTAGGGGCGGGTAGGTCCTACGAG.

This clone was seen a handful of times. Read coverage stops 3 residues before the CDR3 terminus; the germline J gene supplies the remainder. The chain carries TRBV18 and TRBJ2-1; possibly TRBD1 for D (6 bases). This CDR3 is 16 amino acids long. The V end was cut by 6 bases, the J end by 0 bases, with 15 bases between. In germline, CDR1 is KGHSH, CDR2 LQKENI. CDR3 bases read: TGTGCCAGCTCCCCCGGGACAAAGAGCTCCTACAATGAG. Protein sequence: CASSPGTKSSYNE. The entire CDR3 protein is CASSPGTKSSYNEQFF. Looking up the rest from reference TRBV18 and TRBJ2-1 gives the full variable domain: NAGVMQNPRHLVRRRGQEARLRCSPMKGHSHVYWYRQLPEEGLKFMVYLQKENIIDESGMPKERFSAEFPKEGPSILRIQQVVRGDSAAYFCASSPGTKSSYNEQFFGPGTRLTVL.

This clone was recorded many times. The DNA ends 3 residues before the CDR3 does, and the rest of the CDR3 is filled in from the germline J gene. The chain links TRBV2 to TRBJ1-5; D unclear. The germline V gene encodes CDR1 SNHLY and CDR2 FYNNEI. V was cut by 4 bases and J by 6 bases, with 10 bases left in between. The CDR3 consists of 13 residues. The CDR3 here is CASSVPGSQPQHF. Incomplete CDR3 DNA: TGTGCCAGCAGTGTCCCGGGTAGTCAGCCC.

The sample holds many counts of this clone. The CDR3 goes on 3 residues after the read ends, and that part is filled in from the germline J gene. This chain connects TRBV9 to TRBJ2-3, with unresolved D. Between the trimmed V and J ends, which lost 4 bases and 3 bases, there was a span of 9 bases. The CDR3 is 13 amino acids. The germline gives CDR1 SGDLS, CDR2 YYNGEE. Partial CDR3 DNA: TGTGCCAGCAGCCCAGCGCCAACAGATACG. Translation: CASSPAPTDT. The CDR3 as a whole reads CASSPAPTDTQYF.

This clone was seen many times. The read gets to within 3 residues of the CDR3 end, and the germline J gene fills in the rest. The rearrangement joins TRBV19 to TRBJ2-1; D is perhaps TRBD1 (6 bases). Germline loops: CDR1 LNHDA, CDR2 SQIVND (reference sequence). The CDR3 sequence is 14 residues long. V was trimmed by 5 bases and J by 6 bases, leaving 14 bases between them. The chain's CDR3 is CASSPRSDSNEQFF. Partial CDR3 DNA: TGTGCCAGTAGTCCCCGTTCGGACAGCAATGAG.

This clone has ten or more counts. Read coverage stops 3 residues before the CDR3 terminus; the germline J gene supplies the remainder. The chain combines TRBV27 with TRBJ1-4; 10 positions agree with TRBD1. The CDR3 is 16 residues long. The germline gives CDR1 MNHEY, CDR2 SMNVEV (reference sequence). V dropped 6 bases and J dropped 8; count of bases not matched to a gene: 12. This CDR3 is CASSTRDRGLKEKLFF. CDR3 DNA (partial): TGTGCCAGCAGCACCCGAGACAGGGGGCTAAAAGAAAAA.

Regarding this clone: The read gets to within 3 residues of the CDR3 end, and the germline J gene fills in the rest. V and J are TRBV7-7 and TRBJ2-1; D is possibly TRBD1 (5 bases). Germline V gene lookup returns CDR1 SSHAT and CDR2 FNYEAQ (reference sequence). The V and J ends lost 4 bases and 4 bases respectively, with 11 bases between them. The CDR3 is made up of 14 amino acids. CDR3 DNA (partial): TGTGCCAGCAGCTCCGGACATCCTTACAATGAG. Translating it yields CASSSGHPYNE. The entire CDR3 reads CASSSGHPYNEQFF.

This clone was detected many times. The CDR3 end is not reached by the read, which stops 3 residues before it; the germline J gene fills it in. The V call is TRBV5-4, the J call TRBJ1-4, with 9 positions matching TRBD1. Germline values: CDR1 SGHNT, CDR2 YYREEE (reference sequence). The CDR3 sequence is 15 residues long. The ends lost 4 bases at V and 6 bases at J; junction bases unmatched: 7. Partial CDR3 DNA: TGTGCCAGCAGCACACACCGGGACAGGGATGAAAAA. This translates into CASSTHRDRDEK. The full CDR3 sequence reads CASSTHRDRDEKLFF. The complete variable domain, with remaining parts taken from reference TRBV5-4 and TRBJ1-4, reads ETGVTQSPTHLIKTRGQQVTLRCSSQSGHNTVSWYQQALGQGPQFIFQYYREEENGRGNFPPRFSGLQFPNYSSELNVNALELDDSALYLCASSTHRDRDEKLFFGSGTQLSVL.

This clone has ten or more counts. The CDR3 goes on 3 residues after the read ends, and that part is filled in from the germline J gene. The J gene is TRBJ2-5, the V gene TRBV12-3 or TRBV12-4, with 8 bases aligning to TRBD1. Unmatched junction bases numbered 5, after V lost 6 bases and J lost 5 bases. This CDR3 has 13 amino acids. The CDR3 loop reads CASSPDRAETQYF. The DNA read from the CDR3 is TGTGCCAGCAGCCCGGACAGGGCCGAGACC.

This clone was observed at least ten times. The read halts 3 residues ahead of the CDR3 end, with the missing end drawn from the germline J gene. V is TRBV20-1 and J is TRBJ2-6, with D perhaps matching TRBD2 (6 bases). Between the trimmed V and J ends, which lost 6 bases and 2 bases, there was a span of 11 bases. There are 14 residues in the CDR3. Germline lookup yields CDR1 DFQATT and CDR2 SNEGSKA (reference sequence). The covered CDR3 bases are TGCAGTGCCTCTCGGGGGACTGGGGCCAACGTC. Amino acid sequence: CSASRGTGANV. The entire CDR3 is CSASRGTGANVLTF.

This clone has a count of ten or more. The CDR3 end is not reached by the read, which stops 3 residues before it; the germline J gene fills it in. The V gene is TRBV11-2, the J gene TRBJ2-5; D perhaps matches TRBD1 (6 bases). This CDR3 is built from 14 residues. Trimming took off 5 bases at V and 4 bases at J, with 14 bases between the two ends. Looked up from germline, CDR1 is SGHAT and CDR2 is FQNNGV. The CDR3 bases that were read are TGTGCCAGCAGCCCGTATCGAGGGGGAGAGACC. Its protein product is CASSPYRGGET. In full, the CDR3 is CASSPYRGGETQYF. The full variable domain, in which reference TRBV11-2 and TRBJ2-5 provide the parts outside the CDR3, is EAGVAQSPRYKIIEKRQSVAFWCNPISGHATLYWYQQILGQGPKLLIQFQNNGVVDDSQLPKDRFSAERLKGVDSTLKIQPAKLEDSAVYLCASSPYRGGETQYFGPGTRLLVL.

This clone was detected many times. The read ends 3 residues before the CDR3 terminus; that terminus is restored from the germline J gene. V usage is TRBV29-1 and J usage is TRBJ1-2; 9 bases are a match to TRBD1. J lost 4 bases, V lost 6 bases, and 3 bases had no gene match. The germline gives CDR1 SQVTM, CDR2 ANQGSEA. The CDR3 contains 12 residues. The sequenced part of the CDR3 DNA is TGCAGCGTGGGACAGGGAATCTATGGC. It translates to CSVGQGIYG. The entire CDR3 sequence reads CSVGQGIYGYTF.

This clone was detected many times. The read ends 3 residues before the CDR3 terminus; that terminus is restored from the germline J gene. The chain carries TRBV5-1 and TRBJ2-3, with TRBD1 identical over 11 bases. The CDR3 extends over 18 amino acids. Germline assignment: CDR1 SGHRS and CDR2 YFSETQ. The junction had 8 bases not matched to a gene; V was cut back by 0 bases and J by 2 bases. The CDR3 loop reads CASSLGTGGRSSTDTQYF. Incomplete CDR3 DNA: TGCGCCAGCAGCTTGGGGACAGGGGGCAGATCCTCCACAGATACG. The full variable domain, in which reference TRBV5-1 and TRBJ2-3 provide the parts outside the CDR3, is KAGVTQTPRYLIKTRGQQVTLSCSPISGHRSVSWYQQTPGQGLQFLFEYFSETQRNKGNFPGRFSGRQFSNSRSEMNVSTLELGDSALYLCASSLGTGGRSSTDTQYFGPGTRLTVL.

This clone was detected only a few times. At one of its ends the junction is not consistent with the germline gene, which may arise from a read error. CDR3 amino acids: CGSSLGLGQGETQYF. The sequenced CDR3 bases are TGTGGCAGCAGCTTGGGACTCGGACAGGGAGAGACC. This chain joins TRBV5-4 and TRBJ2-5; 8 bases fit TRBD1. The read finishes 3 residues shy of the CDR3 end, and the germline J gene is used to complete it. The germline V gene encodes CDR1 SGHNT and CDR2 YYREEE (reference sequence). This CDR3 region has 15 residues.

This clone was seen repeatedly, ten times or more. The read finishes 3 residues shy of the CDR3 end, and the germline J gene is used to complete it. The chain couples TRBV14 to TRBJ1-3; D remains ambiguous. Looked up from germline, CDR1 is SGHDN and CDR2 is FVKESK. This CDR3 comprises 13 residues. The CDR3 DNA, read in part, is TGTGCCAGCAGCCGCCTTAGGGTGTGGACC. Protein product: CASSRLRVWT. The CDR3 in its entirety is CASSRLRVWTIYF.

This clone occurred many times. Read coverage stops 3 residues before the CDR3 terminus; the germline J gene supplies the remainder. The chain carries TRBV7-9 and TRBJ2-7; D may be TRBD1 (6 bases). The CDR3 sequence is 11 residues long. Trimming took off 11 bases at V and 6 bases at J, with 14 bases between the two ends. The germline V gene encodes CDR1 SEHNR and CDR2 FQNEAQ (reference sequence). The CDR3 is CALRQGPEQYF. The DNA read from the CDR3 is TGTGCCCTCAGGCAGGGGCCCGAG.

In its sample, this clone was seen many times. The sequence runs out 3 residues before the end of the CDR3; the remainder is reconstructed from the germline J gene. The genes are TRBV2 and TRBJ1-1; maybe TRBD1 (5 bases). V was cut by 3 bases and J by 1 base, with 12 bases left in between. The germline gives CDR1 SNHLY, CDR2 FYNNEI. This CDR3 spans 15 amino acids. The CDR3 here is CASSENRRANTEAFF. Incomplete CDR3 DNA: TGTGCCAGCAGTGAGAACAGGCGAGCGAACACTGAA.

This clone was counted at least ten times. The read terminates 3 residues ahead of where the CDR3 ends, so the germline J gene completes it. The chain employs TRBV10-3 and TRBJ2-7, with D possibly matching TRBD1 (6 bases). The germline CDR1 and CDR2 sequences are ENHRY and SYGVKD. V dropped 6 bases and J dropped 3 bases, with 12 bases sitting between them. This CDR3 contains 13 residues. The CDR3 is CAISLPTGYEQYF. The DNA read from the CDR3 is TGTGCCATCAGCCTACCGACAGGCTACGAG.

This clone was recorded many times. The sequenced fragment ends 3 residues before the CDR3 boundary, so the rest is inferred from the germline J gene. Other nucleotide sequences in the sample specify the same CDR3. The chain recombines TRBV7-2 with TRBJ1-2, with D hard to call. The CDR3 has 14 residues. Germline V gene sequence: CDR1 SGHTA, CDR2 FQGNSA. V was cut by 3 bases and J by 3 bases, with 11 bases left in between. The CDR3 here is CASSFSPGDYGYTF. The sequenced part of the CDR3 DNA is TGTGCCAGCAGCTTTTCACCCGGGGACTATGGC.